A single sample gave rise to the 23 T cell receptor beta chains below, sequenced in a study of CD8 T cells in Susac syndrome. RNA was extracted with the RNeasy kit, and a quantity of about 0.5 to 1 ug was reverse transcribed using random hexamers. Via MiXCR, TCRdb re-called the immunoSEQ multiplex PCR reads, giving one row per CDR3 protein. The sample lists fewer than 200,000 distinct CDR3 sequences, approximately 94% occurring once. Material for sequencing was CD4+ T cells from PBMCs. These receptors all stem from a human donor in good health.

A single count supports this clonotype. This sequence joins TRBV4-2 and TRBJ1-4, with TRBD1 as a possible D gene (5 bases). Trimming pared 0 bases from V and 3 bases from J, leaving 17 bases between. Germline assignment: CDR1 LGHNA and CDR2 YNFKEQ. The CDR3 sequence is 18 residues long. Here the CDR3 reads CASSQDGAAEGSNEKLFF. CDR3 sequence (DNA): TGTGCCAGCAGCCAAGATGGGGCAGCAGAGGGATCTAATGAAAAACTGTTTTTT.

The V and J genes are TRBV5-1 and TRBJ2-6; unclear D gene. CDR1 and CDR2 (germline): SGHRS, YFSETQ. The CDR3 consists of 15 residues. V dropped 1 base and J dropped 1 base, with 6 bases sitting between them. The CDR3 DNA is TGCGCCAGCAGCTTGAGCTCTTCTGGGGCCAACGTCCTGACTTTC. Translation gives CASSLSSSGANVLTF.

The J gene is TRBJ1-1, the V gene TRBV20-1, with TRBD1 matching over 7 bases. This CDR3 is built from 15 residues. Germline V lookup: CDR1 DFQATT, CDR2 SNEGSKA (reference sequence). J gave up 0 bases and V 2 bases, and 6 bases lay outside the gene matches. This chain's CDR3 is CSARSTTGLNTEAFF. As DNA, the CDR3 is TGCAGTGCTAGAAGTACGACAGGGTTGAACACTGAAGCTTTCTTT.

The CDR3 DNA sequence: TGTGCCAGCAGCTCCGGCGCCATTCAGTACTTC. This codes for CASSSGAIQYF. The chain employs TRBV7-2 and TRBJ2-4; the D is unclear. The CDR3 contains 11 residues. The V gene's germline CDR1 is SGHTA and CDR2 FQGNSA. Trimming cost V 4 bases and J 9 bases, with 7 bases left between them. The complete variable domain, with remaining parts taken from reference TRBV7-2 and TRBJ2-4, reads GAGVSQSPSNKVTEKGKDVELRCDPISGHTALYWYRQSLGQGLEFLIYFQGNSAPDKSGLPSDRFSAERTGGSVSTLTIQRTQQEDSAVYLCASSSGAIQYFGAGTRLSVL.

The chain links TRBV20-1 to TRBJ2-1, with D tentatively TRBD2 (6 bases). The V end was cut by 1 base, the J end by 6 bases, with 19 bases between. Germline CDR1 is DFQATT and CDR2 is SNEGSKA (reference sequence). The CDR3 has 16 amino acids. In nucleotides, the CDR3 is TGCAGTGCTAGAGTTACGTTGGCGGGACGATTCAATGAGCAGTTCTTC. Encoded protein: CSARVTLAGRFNEQFF.

This rearrangement joins TRBV20-1 to TRBJ2-7; tentative D call: TRBD2 (5 bases). V was clipped by 6 bases and J by 1 base, with 7 bases between them. This CDR3 contains 11 residues. Germline V gene lookup returns CDR1 DFQATT and CDR2 SNEGSKA (reference sequence). This CDR3 reads CSAEGSYEQYF. CDR3 DNA sequence: TGCAGTGCCGAGGGATCCTACGAGCAGTACTTC.

The V and J genes are TRBV29-1 and TRBJ2-3; D gene ambiguous. Trimming pared 4 bases from V and 1 base from J, leaving 9 bases between. The CDR3 runs to 13 residues. Per germline, CDR1 SQVTM and CDR2 ANQGSEA. CDR3 nucleotide sequence: TGCAGCGTTGTCCTCGCGGGCACAGATACGCAGTATTTT. This translates into CSVVLAGTDTQYF.

The rearrangement uses TRBV2 and TRBJ2-1, with D maybe TRBD2 (5 bases). Germline lookup yields CDR1 SNHLY and CDR2 FYNNEI. The germline V and J ends were trimmed by 4 bases and 0 bases, with 13 bases remaining between them. CDR3 length: 16 amino acids. This CDR3 is CASSGETGSSYNEQFF. CDR3 nucleotides: TGTGCCAGCAGTGGGGAGACGGGAAGCTCCTACAATGAGCAGTTCTTC.

This chain links TRBV7-8 with TRBJ2-3, with D uncertain. The V and J ends lost 5 bases and 0 bases respectively, with 12 bases between them. CDR3 length: 15 residues. In germline, CDR1 is SGHVS, CDR2 FQNEAQ. The CDR3: CASSPGVGSTDTQYF. CDR3 DNA: TGTGCCAGCAGCCCCGGTGTAGGGAGCACAGATACGCAGTATTTT.

The J gene is TRBJ1-2, the V gene TRBV20-1, with D tentatively TRBD1 (5 bases). The CDR3 consists of 16 residues. In germline, CDR1 is DFQATT, CDR2 SNEGSKA (reference sequence). CDR3 in amino acids: CRPSSGRKGPNYGYTF. The CDR3 DNA is TGCAGGCCTAGCTCGGGACGAAAAGGCCCTAACTATGGCTACACCTTC.

The chain is built from TRBV3-1 and TRBJ1-2; maybe TRBD1 (5 bases). V shed 0 bases and J shed 7 bases, with 12 bases lying between them. Germline assignment: CDR1 LGHDT and CDR2 YNNKEL (reference sequence). The CDR3 covers 14 residues. The CDR3 region is CASSQDHQGSGYTF. The CDR3 DNA reads TGTGCCAGCAGCCAAGATCACCAGGGTAGTGGCTACACCTTC.

The V call is TRBV7-3, the J call TRBJ2-3; 9 bases match TRBD2. There are 14 residues in the CDR3. Germline loops: CDR1 SGHTA, CDR2 FQGTGA. V lost 6 bases and J lost 6; bases outside the gene matches: 7. DNA of the CDR3: TGTGCCAGCAGGTTAGCGGGAGAAGGTGATACGCAGTATTTT. Translated, it gives CASRLAGEGDTQYF. The whole variable domain, filled in from reference TRBV7-3 and TRBJ2-3, reads GAGVSQTPSNKVTEKGKYVELRCDPISGHTALYWYRQSLGQGPEFLIYFQGTGAADDSGLPNDRFFAVRPEGSVSTLKIQRTERGDSAVYLCASRLAGEGDTQYFGPGTRLTVL.

The CDR3 loop is CSARGEGRENGYTF. DNA of the CDR3: TGCAGTGCTAGAGGGGAGGGGAGGGAAAATGGCTACACCTTC. This chain joins TRBV20-1 and TRBJ1-2; TRBD1 is a possible D gene (5 bases). V was clipped by 1 base and J by 6 bases, with 15 bases between them. The CDR3 spans 14 residues. CDR1 is DFQATT, CDR2 SNEGSKA, per germline (reference sequence).

The V call is TRBV7-6, the J call TRBJ1-2; TRBD1 matches at 7 bases. V lost 5 bases and J lost 8; bases outside the gene matches: 17. From germline, CDR1 is SGHVS and CDR2 FNYEAQ. This CDR3 comprises 16 residues. CDR3 sequence (DNA): TGTGCCAGCAGCCGACCGTCGAGGGGGCGGAGGGGCGGCTACACCTTC. Translated, it gives CASSRPSRGRRGGYTF.

This chain links TRBV20-1 with TRBJ2-7; TRBD2 matches 12 bases. CDR3 length: 14 residues. Trimming cost V 3 bases and J 3 bases; bases outside gene matches: 3. Germline CDR1 and CDR2: DFQATT and SNEGSKA (reference sequence). In nucleotides, the CDR3 is TGCAGTGCTAGGACTAGCGGGGGAAACTACGAGCAGTACTTC. Amino acids: CSARTSGGNYEQYF.

This sequence joins TRBV29-1 and TRBJ2-1; maybe TRBD2 (5 bases). Trimming cost V 5 bases and J 1 base, with 12 bases left between them. The CDR3 runs 14 residues. CDR1 is SQVTM and CDR2 is ANQGSEA in the germline V gene. The CDR3 reads CSVLGRTSYNEQFF. The CDR3 region has the DNA TGCAGCGTTCTAGGACGGACTTCCTACAATGAGCAGTTCTTC.

The chain couples TRBV27 to TRBJ2-1; perhaps TRBD2 as D (6 bases). Germline assignment: CDR1 MNHEY and CDR2 SMNVEV (reference sequence). The V gene lost 6 bases and the J gene lost 4 bases, with 13 bases spanning the gap. CDR3 length: 14 residues. The CDR3 region has the DNA TGTGCCAGCAGCCGCGGACTACAATACAATGAGCAGTTCTTC. As protein: CASSRGLQYNEQFF.

The V and J genes are TRBV28 and TRBJ2-7, with D possibly being TRBD2 (6 bases). The length of the CDR3 is 12 residues. Trimming pared 5 bases from V and 9 bases from J, leaving 14 bases between. Germline lookup yields CDR1 MDHEN and CDR2 SYDVKM. CDR3 protein: CASSIRNGGQYF. The CDR3, as DNA: TGTGCCAGCAGTATCCGTAACGGGGGGCAGTACTTC.

The J gene is TRBJ1-2, the V gene TRBV28, with D unclear. V dropped 8 bases and J dropped 10 bases, with 17 bases sitting between them. This CDR3 comprises 12 residues. Germline V gene data show CDR1 as MDHEN and CDR2 as SYDVKM. The DNA of the CDR3 is TGTGCCAGCGATGCCCTCGGGTTAGCCTACACCTTC. Translation: CASDALGLAYTF.

This chain connects TRBV6-5 to TRBJ2-1, with 7 nucleotides matching TRBD1. Germline V gives CDR1 MNHEY, CDR2 SVGAGI. V was pared by 6 bases and J by 6 bases, with 5 bases of the junction left unmatched. The CDR3 has 13 residues. The CDR3: CASRQGRSNEQFF. Written as DNA, the CDR3 is TGTGCCAGCAGACAGGGGCGGAGCAATGAGCAGTTCTTC.

To note about this clonotype: The junction departs from germline at one end; a sequencing error may be responsible. The chain couples TRBV30 to TRBJ1-1; D remains unclear. Germline assignment: CDR1 GTSNPN and CDR2 SVGIG (reference sequence). This CDR3 is built from 12 residues. CDR3 region: CAWGVSGVEAFF. The CDR3 region has the DNA TGTGCCTGGGGTGTTTCCGGGGTTGAAGCTTTCTTT.

J is TRBJ2-3 and V is TRBV9, with D perhaps matching TRBD1 or TRBD2 (5 bases each). The CDR3 is 13 amino acids. V was trimmed by 5 bases and J by 5 bases, leaving 12 bases between them. CDR1 SGDLS and CDR2 YYNGEE come from the germline V gene. As DNA, the CDR3 is TGTGCCAGCAGTTCCCTGGGGGTAGATACGCAGTATTTT. As protein: CASSSLGVDTQYF.

The V call is TRBV4-2, the J call TRBJ2-3, with TRBD2 matching over 8 bases. The germline V gene encodes CDR1 LGHNA and CDR2 YNFKEQ. With V trimmed by 5 bases and J by 4 bases, 8 bases remained unmatched. The CDR3 has 15 amino acids. The CDR3 nucleotides are TGTGCCAGCAGCTCTACCGGGGGGGGAGCAGATACGCAGTATTTT. Protein sequence: CASSSTGGGADTQYF.